The present entry profiles one TCR beta chain with its context. The antigen is unknown. This same CDR3 is encoded by further DNA sequences in the sample. Trimming pared 3 bases from V and 1 base from J, leaving 7 bases between. CDR3 length: 13 residues. From germline, CDR1 is MNHNS and CDR2 SASEGT. These data come from a study of cytomegalovirus exposure and HLA in healthy donors. Study observations and caveats: In a later analysis, at a false discovery rate of 0.05, approximately 16,000 TCR beta sequences were associated with HLA alleles.

Both 60 Vbeta primers and 13 Jbeta primers went into the PCR. Some clones are missing from TCRdb's copy, which holds only in-frame ones; the method was immunoSEQ multiplex PCR. The sample holds roughly 100,000 clones, around four fifths seen once. The donors comprised healthy bone marrow donors. The chain links TRBV6-1 to TRBJ2-7; D not certain. This sequence originates from a man aged 40-50 years in good health and CMV-seronegative. Sequencing used PBMCs. The chain's CDR3 is CASSENSSYEQYF. The CDR3 coding sequence is TGTGCCAGCAGTGAGAACAGTTCCTACGAGCAGTACTTC.